This is a list of T cell receptor beta chains from one sample in a study of cytomegalovirus exposure and HLA in healthy donors. Produced via immunoSEQ multiplex PCR; TCRdb's table is partial and in-frame only. Found here are about 160,000 clones, approximately 81% of them singletons; the top ten hold roughly 1.4%. Material for sequencing was PBMCs. The origin of the receptors is a young man in good health and CMV-seronegative. Both conserved end residues are part of each CDR3.

CDR3: CASSPTGTSWANVLTF
V: TRBV5-1

CDR3: CARRQLTNYGYTF
V: TRBV2

CDR3: CASSIGTGGFYEQYF
V: TRBV19

CDR3: CASSPDRINYGYTF
V: TRBV5-4

CDR3: CASSTWTSGRDTQYF
V: TRBV19

CDR3: CASSAGTSGGPYNEQFF
V: TRBV9

CDR3: CASSDQVPGELFF
V: TRBV5-1

CDR3: CASTPDSRGYEQYF
V: TRBV28

CDR3: CASGLGDSWNIQYF
V: TRBV19

CDR3: CASSQVGQGDYGYTF
V: TRBV4-3

CDR3: CSGGTGTETDTQYF
V: TRBV29-1